Listed below are T cell receptor beta chains from one sample, sequenced in a study of response to subunit inactivated influenza vaccine. TCRdb ran MiXCR on the RT-PCR reads and lists one entry per CDR3 protein. The sample lists under 800,000 distinct CDR3 sequences, about 15% seen once, with around 6.5% in the top ten. Specimen: PBMCs from blood, collected less than 15 days before vaccination. Source of these receptors: a man aged 50-60 years who received an inactivated influenza vaccine. Each CDR3 is given with its conserved first and last residue. D genes are given only for firm matches. A row's size may be missing; if present it is once, few, many or a size class.

size: .
D: TRBD2
length: 14
V: TRBV6-2/TRBV6-3
J: TRBJ2-2
DNA: TGTGCCAGCAGTCGACTAGCGGCCACCGGGGAGCTGTTTTTT
CDR3: CASSRLAATGELFF

size: few
D: .
length: 15
V: TRBV7-2
J: TRBJ2-1
DNA: TGTGCCAGCAGCCTGACAGAGAGCTCCTACAATGAGCAGTTCTTC
CDR3: CASSLTESSYNEQFF

size: few
D: TRBD2
length: 15
V: TRBV5-1
J: TRBJ2-7
DNA: TGCGCCAGCAGCCCTTGGACTAGCGGGAGCTACGAGCAGTACTTC
CDR3: CASSPWTSGSYEQYF

size: .
D: .
length: 14
V: TRBV7-2
J: TRBJ1-1
DNA: TGTGCCAGCAGCCCCCGACAGATAAGGACTGAAGCTTTCTTT
CDR3: CASSPRQIRTEAFF

size: few
D: .
length: 14
V: TRBV27
J: TRBJ2-2
DNA: TGTGCCAGCAGCCCGGGGACAACCGCCGGGGAGCTGTTTTTT
CDR3: CASSPGTTAGELFF

size: .
D: TRBD1
length: 18
V: TRBV28
J: TRBJ2-3
DNA: TGTGCCAGCAGTCTATACCGGACAGGGGGTGTGGGAACAGATACGCAGTATTTT
CDR3: CASSLYRTGGVGTDTQYF

size: .
D: .
length: 13
V: TRBV5-1
J: TRBJ1-5
DNA: TGCGCCAGCAGCTTGGATGTGGGGCAGCCCCAGCATTTT
CDR3: CASSLDVGQPQHF

size: few
D: .
length: 13
V: TRBV12-3/TRBV12-4
J: TRBJ1-1
DNA: TGTGCCAGCAGTTTAGCCCAGGGAGGGGCTCCTTTCTTT
CDR3: CASSLAQGGAPFF

size: few
D: .
length: 14
V: TRBV4-3
J: TRBJ1-2
DNA: TGCGCCAGCAGCTTGGGACTGATGAACTATGGCTACACCTTC
CDR3: CASSLGLMNYGYTF

size: few
D: TRBD1
length: 15
V: TRBV19
J: TRBJ2-7
DNA: TGTGCCAGTAGTGGCCGGTGGGACAGAGCCTACGAGCAGTACTTC
CDR3: CASSGRWDRAYEQYF

size: .
D: .
length: 14
V: TRBV29-1
J: TRBJ2-1
DNA: TGCAGCGTTGAGGGTCGGGGGGCAATCTATGAGCAGTTCTTC
CDR3: CSVEGRGAIYEQFF

size: .
D: .
length: 12
V: TRBV6-6
J: TRBJ2-7
DNA: TGTGCCAGCAGGGGCATTTCCTACGAGCAGTACTTC
CDR3: CASRGISYEQYF

size: .
D: TRBD1
length: 14
V: TRBV7-9
J: TRBJ1-4
DNA: TGTGCCAGCAGCTCCCCGGACAGGGCCGAAAAACTGTTTTTT
CDR3: CASSSPDRAEKLFF

size: .
D: .
length: 14
V: TRBV6-4
J: TRBJ2-3
DNA: TGTGCCAGCAGTGAAAGTCAGGGGAGTGCTACGCAGTATTTT
CDR3: CASSESQGSATQYF

size: few
D: .
length: 17
V: TRBV12-3/TRBV12-4
J: TRBJ2-7
DNA: TGTGCCAGCAGTTTAGTGCTTTTCGGGGAGAGCTCCTACGAGCAGTACTTC
CDR3: CASSLVLFGESSYEQYF

size: .
D: TRBD2
length: 15
V: TRBV5-1
J: TRBJ2-7
DNA: TGCGCCAGCAGCAGGACTAGCGGGGGAGGGTACGAGCAGTACTTC
CDR3: CASSRTSGGGYEQYF

size: .
D: TRBD1
length: 14
V: TRBV20-1
J: TRBJ2-5
DNA: TGCAGTGCTAGATCGGGACAGGGCCGAGAGACCCAGTACTTC
CDR3: CSARSGQGRETQYF

size: .
D: .
length: 15
V: TRBV10-3
J: TRBJ1-1
DNA: TGTGCCATCAGTGGAAGCCAGGGAGTAAACACTGAAGCTTTCTTT
CDR3: CAISGSQGVNTEAFF

size: few
D: .
length: 15
V: TRBV6-2/TRBV6-3
J: TRBJ2-1
DNA: TGTGCCAGCAGGCAGAGACAGATCAGCTACAATGAGCAGTTCTTC
CDR3: CASRQRQISYNEQFF

size: .
D: .
length: 14
V: TRBV20-1
J: TRBJ2-1
DNA: TGCAGTGCTAGGAGGGAGACATCCTACAATGAGCAGTTCTTC
CDR3: CSARRETSYNEQFF

size: .
D: TRBD1
length: 14
V: TRBV6-1
J: TRBJ1-6
DNA: TGTGCCAGCAGTGAGACAGGGATTAATTCACCCCTCCACTTT
CDR3: CASSETGINSPLHF

size: few
D: TRBD1
length: 14
V: TRBV5-1
J: TRBJ2-1
DNA: TGCGCCAGCACCATTACAGGGGGCAGGAATGAGCAGTTCTTC
CDR3: CASTITGGRNEQFF

size: few
D: .
length: 14
V: TRBV24-1
J: TRBJ2-3
DNA: TGTGCCACCAGTGACCATCTAGCCCCAGATACGCAGTATTTT
CDR3: CATSDHLAPDTQYF

size: .
D: .
length: 16
V: TRBV7-2
J: TRBJ2-6
DNA: TGTGCCAGCAGCCACAGGGGGGGGTCTGGGGCCAACGTCCTGACTTTC
CDR3: CASSHRGGSGANVLTF

size: .
D: TRBD2
length: 15
V: TRBV9
J: TRBJ2-1
DNA: TGTGCCAGCAGCCCCTCCGGGACTAGCTTCAGTGAGCAGTTCTTC
CDR3: CASSPSGTSFSEQFF

size: .
D: .
length: 13
V: TRBV7-8
J: TRBJ2-2
DNA: TGTGCCAGCAGCCCTAAGGCAGTCGGGGAGCTGTTTTTT
CDR3: CASSPKAVGELFF

size: many
D: TRBD1
length: 14
V: TRBV10-3
J: TRBJ2-7
DNA: TGTGCCATCAGTGAGAACGCAGGGGGCTACGAGCAGTACTTC
CDR3: CAISENAGGYEQYF